This is a list of T cell receptor beta chains from one sample in a study of T cells after yellow fever vaccination. One entry per CDR3 protein results from TCRdb running MiXCR on the 5' RACE reads. This table holds about 110,000 distinct CDR3 sequences, around 8% found once. Source: CD8+ T cells sorted from PBMCs, taken 45 days after the yellow fever booster vaccination. The origin of the receptors is a man in his thirties or forties who received the YFV17D yellow fever vaccine. Both conserved end residues are part of each CDR3. The D gene is left open where the match is weak. Clone size is given for some rows only: seen once, a few or many times, or a class if the clone is expanded.

CDR3 protein	CDR3 DNA	J gene	clone size	V gene	D gene
CASSEGPGTEAFF	TGTGCCAGCAGTGAAGGTCCGGGCACTGAAGCTTTCTTT	TRBJ1-1	many	TRBV2	-
CASSLRIPIGEQYF	TGTGCCAGCAGTTTGAGAATTCCCATCGGCGAGCAGTACTTC	TRBJ2-7	many	TRBV28	-
CASSFLGFHEQYF	TGTGCCAGCAGCTTCCTAGGGTTCCACGAGCAGTACTTC	TRBJ2-7	many	TRBV7-9	-
CATSRAGMANIQYF	TGTGCCACCAGCAGAGCCGGAATGGCAAACATTCAGTACTTC	TRBJ2-4	many	TRBV15	-
CASSLELAGSYNEQFF	TGTGCCAGCAGCTTAGAGCTAGCGGGGTCCTACAATGAGCAGTTCTTC	TRBJ2-1	few	TRBV11-2	TRBD2
CASGDTYEQYF	TGTGCCAGCGGGGATACCTACGAGCAGTACTTC	TRBJ2-7	many	TRBV10-3	-
CASSDGTIRGETQYF	TGTGCCAGCAGCGACGGGACGATAAGGGGAGAGACCCAGTACTTC	TRBJ2-5	many	TRBV6-1	-
CASSLSGQGATYEQYF	TGTGCCAGCAGCCTCTCGGGACAGGGGGCAACCTACGAGCAGTACTTC	TRBJ2-7	few	TRBV3-1	TRBD1
CSARDRESNQPQHF	TGCAGTGCTAGAGATCGAGAGAGCAATCAGCCCCAGCATTTT	TRBJ1-5	many	TRBV20-1	-
CSARDLERWATDTQYF	TGCAGTGCTAGAGATCTCGAGCGGTGGGCTACAGATACGCAGTATTTT	TRBJ2-3	many	TRBV20-1	-
CASSLAVLGTDTQYF	TGTGCCAGCAGCTTAGCGGTCTTGGGCACAGATACGCAGTATTTT	TRBJ2-3	few	TRBV7-2	-
CAISESAERANTGELFF	TGTGCCATCAGTGAGTCGGCGGAGCGGGCGAACACCGGGGAGCTGTTTTTT	TRBJ2-2	many	TRBV10-3	-
CASSLGQGWDNEQFF	TGCGCCAGCAGCTTGGGACAGGGGTGGGACAATGAGCAGTTCTTC	TRBJ2-1	few	TRBV5-1	TRBD1
CASSFGTISYEQYF	TGTGCCAGCAGCTTCGGGACAATCTCCTACGAGCAGTACTTC	TRBJ2-7	many	TRBV11-2	-
CASSLGVTGADTQYF	TGTGCCAGCAGCCTAGGTGTCACGGGGGCAGATACGCAGTATTTT	TRBJ2-3	-	TRBV7-2	-
CASSMDRSPYNEQFF	TGTGCCAGCAGCATGGACAGGAGCCCCTACAATGAGCAGTTCTTC	TRBJ2-1	-	TRBV5-6	TRBD1
CASSQETTGGRETQYF	TGCGCCAGCAGCCAAGAAACGACGGGAGGGCGGGAGACCCAGTACTTC	TRBJ2-5	many	TRBV4-3	TRBD2
CSARDASGSSYEQYF	TGCAGTGCTAGAGATGCTAGCGGAAGCTCCTACGAGCAGTACTTC	TRBJ2-7	few	TRBV20-1	TRBD2